These 27 T cell receptor beta chains were all obtained from the same sample, sequenced in a study of cytomegalovirus exposure and HLA in healthy donors. In the PCR, 60 Vbeta and 13 Jbeta primers were used. Assay: immunoSEQ multiplex PCR; the TCRdb copy retains only in-frame clones and omits some. Found here are about 88,000 clones, approximately 77% of them singletons; the top ten hold about 5%. Sequencing used PBMCs. The receptors here all came from a middle-aged woman in good health and CMV-seronegative.

The J gene is TRBJ2-5, the V gene TRBV2, with D possibly matching TRBD1 (6 bases). V lost 10 bases, J lost 1 base, and 16 bases lay in between. The CDR3 is 14 amino acids. Germline CDR1 SNHLY, CDR2 FYNNEI. The CDR3: CATTLQGRQETQYF. The CDR3 nucleotides read TGTGCCACCACACTACAGGGTCGCCAAGAGACCCAGTACTTC. The whole variable domain, filled in from reference TRBV2 and TRBJ2-5, reads EPEVTQTPSHQVTQMGQEVILRCVPISNHLYFYWYRQILGQKVEFLVSFYNNEISEKSEIFDDQFSVERPDGSNFTLKIRSTKLEDSAMYFCATTLQGRQETQYFGPGTRLLVL.

V gene TRBV5-1 combines with J gene TRBJ2-5; D possibly corresponds to TRBD2 (6 bases). The V end lost 4 bases, the J end lost 5 bases, and 12 bases lay between the germline ends. Germline CDR1 and CDR2: SGHRS and YFSETQ. This CDR3 is 13 amino acids long. This CDR3 reads CASSAGRGETQYF. In DNA form, the CDR3 reads TGCGCCAGCAGCGCCGGCCGGGGGGAGACCCAGTACTTC.

V gene TRBV6-1 combines with J gene TRBJ1-4, with 8 bases lining up with TRBD1. V trimming: 2 bases; J trimming: 8 bases; junction bases outside the gene matches: 4. Germline V CDR1 and CDR2: MNHNS, SASEGT. CDR3 length: 14 amino acids. CDR3 loop: CASSETRQGEKLFF. The CDR3 region has the DNA TGTGCCAGCAGTGAAACCCGACAGGGGGAAAAACTGTTTTTT.

The CDR3 DNA is TGTGCCAGCAGCTTATTCGGAGGGCTCGACACCGGGGAGCTGTTTTTT. It specifies CASSLFGGLDTGELFF. The chain is built from TRBV7-3 and TRBJ2-2, with D possibly TRBD2 on 6 matching bases. There are 16 residues in the CDR3. The V end was cut by 2 bases, the J end by 3 bases, with 13 bases between. From germline, CDR1 is SGHTA and CDR2 FQGTGA. The full variable domain, completed using reference TRBV7-3 and TRBJ2-2, is GAGVSQTPSNKVTEKGKYVELRCDPISGHTALYWYRQSLGQGPEFLIYFQGTGAADDSGLPNDRFFAVRPEGSVSTLKIQRTERGDSAVYLCASSLFGGLDTGELFFGEGSRLTVL.

This chain's CDR3 is CATGTLYQETQYF. For the CDR3, the DNA is TGTGCCACCGGGACTTTGTACCAAGAGACCCAGTACTTC. The J gene is TRBJ2-5, the V gene TRBV11-2, with D possibly TRBD2 on 6 matching bases. The CDR3 extends over 13 amino acids. Germline CDR1 reads SGHAT; CDR2 reads FQNNGV. V was shortened by 10 bases and J by 0 bases, with 12 bases between the two germline ends.

The chain joins TRBV19 to TRBJ1-1; maybe TRBD1 (5 bases). CDR3 length equals 16 residues. Looked up from germline, CDR1 is LNHDA and CDR2 is SQIVND (reference sequence). Trimming removed 7 bases at V and 0 bases at J, with 18 bases between. The CDR3 DNA reads TGTGCCAGTAACACAGGAAAACAGACCTTGAACACTGAAGCTTTCTTT. It specifies CASNTGKQTLNTEAFF.

The J gene is TRBJ2-5, the V gene TRBV5-4; 7 bases fit TRBD2. The J segment lost 2 bases and the V segment lost 3 bases, leaving 4 bases of the junction unmatched. CDR1 and CDR2 from the germline V gene are SGHNT and YYREEE (reference sequence). The CDR3 consists of 14 residues. This CDR3 reads CASSSGLDQETQYF. The CDR3, as DNA: TGTGCCAGCAGCTCTGGACTAGATCAAGAGACCCAGTACTTC.

This clone was counted a single time. The chain uses TRBV6-1 and TRBJ1-5, with D possibly TRBD1 on 6 matching bases. V lost 1 base and J lost 5, with 12 bases in between. This CDR3 has 15 residues. CDR1 and CDR2 from the germline V gene are MNHNS and SASEGT. The CDR3 here is CASSEGLGADQPQHF. The DNA of the CDR3 is TGTGCCAGCAGTGAAGGGTTGGGGGCAGATCAGCCCCAGCATTTT.

This clone was detected only once. V usage is TRBV11-1 and J usage is TRBJ2-5, with 7 bases lining up with TRBD1. This CDR3 is built from 15 residues. Germline V lookup: CDR1 SGHAT, CDR2 FQDESV (reference sequence). V lost 6 bases to trimming and J lost 5 bases; unmatched junction nucleotides: 12. The CDR3, as DNA: TGTGCCAGCAGGCCTAGACAGGGCCACGGGGAGACCCAGTACTTC. Protein product: CASRPRQGHGETQYF.

J is TRBJ2-2 and V is TRBV30; TRBD1 matches 7 bases. This CDR3 region has 17 residues. CDR1 GTSNPN and CDR2 SVGIG come from the germline V gene (reference sequence). J gave up 0 bases and V 6 bases, and 13 bases lay outside the gene matches. CDR3 amino acids: CACPNKGAQPNTGELFF. CDR3 coding DNA: TGTGCCTGTCCCAATAAGGGGGCGCAGCCGAACACCGGGGAGCTGTTTTTT.

The CDR3 region has the DNA TGTGCCAGTCGGCAGGGATTTAGCAATCAGCCCCAGCATTTT. Encoded protein: CASRQGFSNQPQHF. This chain joins TRBV19 and TRBJ1-5; D is possibly TRBD1 (5 bases). This CDR3 contains 14 residues. CDR1 and CDR2 from the germline V gene are LNHDA and SQIVND (reference sequence). V was trimmed by 8 bases and J by 0 bases, leaving 11 bases between them.

The chain employs TRBV10-3 and TRBJ2-5; 8 bases align to TRBD1. With V trimmed by 2 bases and J by 4 bases, 9 bases remained unmatched. Germline V gene lookup returns CDR1 ENHRY and CDR2 SYGVKD. This CDR3 comprises 16 residues. The CDR3 spells CAISETQTGVRETQYF. In DNA, the CDR3 is TGTGCCATCAGTGAGACCCAGACAGGGGTTCGAGAGACCCAGTACTTC.

This clone was seen only once. The chain is built from TRBV6-1 and TRBJ2-3, with 10 bases matching TRBD2. Germline lookup yields CDR1 MNHNS and CDR2 SASEGT. V was clipped by 2 bases and J by 4 bases; unmatched bases: 6. The CDR3 is 16 amino acids. The CDR3 region is CASSERPSGGADTQYF. The CDR3 DNA follows: TGTGCCAGCAGTGAAAGACCTAGCGGGGGAGCAGATACGCAGTATTTT.

The rearrangement links TRBV10-2 to TRBJ1-6; D call uncertain. The V gene lost 7 bases and the J gene lost 15 bases, with 22 bases spanning the gap. Germline lookup yields CDR1 WSHSY and CDR2 SAAADI. The CDR3 runs 14 residues. The CDR3: CASKGPGDNSVLHF. CDR3 sequence (DNA): TGCGCCAGCAAAGGGCCCGGGGATAATTCAGTCCTCCACTTT.

This clone was observed a single time. The chain joins TRBV7-2 to TRBJ2-2; TRBD2 is a possible D gene (5 bases). The CDR3 spans 16 residues. Germline loops: CDR1 SGHTA, CDR2 FQGNSA. V was pared by 1 base and J by 4 bases, with 13 bases between. The CDR3 sequence is CASSLDGSVSTGELFF. In DNA form, the CDR3 reads TGTGCCAGCAGCTTAGATGGTAGCGTAAGCACCGGGGAGCTGTTTTTT. Together with reference TRBV7-2 and TRBJ2-2, the CDR3 gives the full variable domain: GAGVSQSPSNKVTEKGKDVELRCDPISGHTALYWYRQSLGQGLEFLIYFQGNSAPDKSGLPSDRFSAERTGGSVSTLTIQRTQQEDSAVYLCASSLDGSVSTGELFFGEGSRLTVL.

This clone has only a few counts. This rearrangement joins TRBV10-3 to TRBJ1-6; 8 nucleotides match TRBD1. CDR3 length: 15 amino acids. With 4 bases clipped from V and 7 bases from J, the junction kept 6 bases outside the gene matches. Germline V lookup: CDR1 ENHRY, CDR2 SYGVKD. The CDR3 bases are TGTGCCATCAGTGGATCAGGGGGCGTAAATTCACCCCTCCACTTT. Its protein is CAISGSGGVNSPLHF.

This clone came up a few times. V is TRBV6-5 and J is TRBJ2-2; 11 bases line up with TRBD1. CDR3 length equals 15 residues. V dropped 5 bases and J dropped 7; count of bases not matched to a gene: 6. Germline lookup yields CDR1 MNHEY and CDR2 SVGAGI. Here the CDR3 DNA reads TGTGCCAGCAGTCAGGACAGGGGGCATAACGGGGAGCTGTTTTTT. Protein: CASSQDRGHNGELFF.

The chain links TRBV7-6 to TRBJ2-7; D is perhaps TRBD1 (6 bases). Trimming removed 5 bases from V and 7 bases from J, with 12 bases in between. From germline, CDR1 is SGHVS and CDR2 FNYEAQ. This CDR3 comprises 12 residues. CDR3 sequence (DNA): TGTGCCAGCAGCGGGGCAGGGGAAGAGCAGTACTTC. Translation: CASSGAGEEQYF.

This clone came up a few times. This sequence joins TRBV4-2 and TRBJ2-3; D is ambiguous. Trimming pared 4 bases from V and 4 bases from J, leaving 6 bases between. CDR1 is LGHNA and CDR2 is YNFKEQ in the germline V gene. The CDR3 runs 12 residues. This chain's CDR3 is CASSPLSDTQYF. The CDR3, as DNA: TGTGCCAGCAGCCCCCTATCAGATACGCAGTATTTT.

This clone was observed a few times. The chain employs TRBV6-6 and TRBJ2-7; tentatively, D is TRBD1 (6 bases). Trimming removed 7 bases from V and 1 base from J, with 14 bases in between. The germline gives CDR1 MNHNY, CDR2 SVGAGI (reference sequence). CDR3 size: 14 residues. The CDR3 nucleotides read TGTGCCAGCACGACAGGACCTCCTTCCTACGAGCAGTACTTC. Amino acids: CASTTGPPSYEQYF.

The chain has TRBV27 and TRBJ2-6; no clear D. This CDR3 has 14 amino acids. Trimming left V 4 bases short and J 0 bases short, with 4 bases between. Germline CDR1 is MNHEY and CDR2 is SMNVEV (reference sequence). CDR3 region: CASSYGSGANVLTF. For the CDR3, the DNA is TGTGCCAGCAGTTACGGCTCTGGGGCCAACGTCCTGACTTTC.

The gene calls are TRBV4-3 and TRBJ2-2; D unclear. CDR1 and CDR2 from the germline V gene are LGHNA and YSLEER. Trimming took 4 bases from V and 7 from J, leaving 13 bases between them. This CDR3 comprises 14 residues. CDR3 sequence (DNA): TGCGCCAGCAGCCCTACGCCGCCGGGCGGGGAGCTGTTTTTT. Its protein is CASSPTPPGGELFF.

The rearrangement links TRBV6-1 to TRBJ1-1; D may be TRBD1 (5 bases). The V gene lost 4 bases and the J gene lost 8 bases, with 17 bases spanning the gap. Germline V gives CDR1 MNHNS, CDR2 SASEGT. The CDR3 length is 14 residues. The CDR3 region is CASSGGAGSSEAFF. CDR3 DNA: TGTGCCAGCAGTGGCGGGGCAGGGAGCTCAGAAGCTTTCTTT.

The rearrangement uses TRBV6-5 and TRBJ2-2; tentatively, D is TRBD2 (5 bases). The CDR3 loop spans 15 amino acids. Between the trimmed V and J ends, which lost 3 bases and 4 bases, there was a span of 12 bases. CDR1 MNHEY and CDR2 SVGAGI come from the germline V gene. As DNA, the CDR3 is TGTGCCAGCAGTTATGGAGGACGGAGCACCGGGGAGCTGTTTTTT. This translates into CASSYGGRSTGELFF.

This chain uses TRBV6-1 with TRBJ1-2, with D possibly TRBD1 on 5 matching bases. The CDR3 runs 14 residues. V lost 0 bases to trimming and J lost 6 bases, with 11 bases between them. Germline CDR1 and CDR2: MNHNS and SASEGT. The CDR3 DNA is TGTGCCAGCAGTGAAGCGGGGGGATACGATGGCTACACCTTC. Translated: CASSEAGGYDGYTF.

The chain is built from TRBV5-1 and TRBJ2-2; D might be TRBD1 (5 bases). Trimming removed 4 bases from V and 6 bases from J, with 16 bases in between. This CDR3 spans 15 amino acids. Per germline, CDR1 SGHRS and CDR2 YFSETQ. The CDR3, as DNA: TGCGCCAGCAGCCCTCAAGGGGCGCGAGCCGGGGAGCTGTTTTTT. Translated: CASSPQGARAGELFF.

This chain uses TRBV27 with TRBJ1-4, with a possible D match to TRBD1 (5 bases). The CDR3 totals 15 residues. V dropped 5 bases and J dropped 0 bases, with 10 bases sitting between them. The germline V gene encodes CDR1 MNHEY and CDR2 SMNVEV (reference sequence). CDR3: CASSRQSSTNEKLFF. The CDR3 DNA follows: TGTGCCAGCAGTAGACAGAGTTCAACTAATGAAAAACTGTTTTTT.